These 27 T cell receptor beta chains were all obtained from the same sample, sequenced in a study of T cells after yellow fever vaccination. TCRdb fed the 5' RACE reads into MiXCR, producing one record per CDR3 protein. The top ten hold roughly a sixth of the sample, which has roughly 400,000 distinct CDR3 sequences, 18% seen once. This sample comprised PBMCs, obtained before the yellow fever booster vaccination. These receptors were taken from a man younger than 35 who received the YFV17D yellow fever vaccine.

This clonotype has more than one count but fewer than ten. The V and J genes are TRBV6-2 or TRBV6-3 and TRBJ2-5; D unresolved. V was pared by 7 bases and J by 4 bases, with 16 bases between. The germline V gene encodes CDR1 MNHEY and CDR2 SVGEGT. This CDR3 has 14 amino acids. The DNA of the CDR3 is TGTGCCAGCACCGAGACTGACCCGAGAGAGACCCAGTACTTC. This sequence encodes CASTETDPRETQYF.

This chain links TRBV11-2 with TRBJ2-1; D is ambiguous. Between the trimmed V and J ends, which lost 0 bases and 10 bases, there was a span of 13 bases. CDR1 and CDR2 (germline): SGHAT, FQNNGV. The CDR3 has 14 residues. CDR3 coding DNA: TGTGCCAGCAGCTTAGATTCTGTAGGCAGGGAGCAGTTCTTC. Amino acid sequence: CASSLDSVGREQFF.

The sample holds a few counts of this clonotype. The rearrangement joins TRBV29-1 to TRBJ2-5; no clear D gene. Germline V gene sequence: CDR1 SQVTM, CDR2 ANQGSEA. This CDR3 region has 12 residues. The germline V and J ends were trimmed by 4 bases and 1 base, with 7 bases remaining between them. The CDR3 DNA is TGCAGCGTTGGCAGCCTCCAAGAGACCCAGTACTTC. Protein: CSVGSLQETQYF.

This clonotype was recorded a few times. The rearrangement links TRBV4-3 to TRBJ1-4; D is unresolved. This CDR3 is 13 amino acids long. V was pared by 3 bases and J by 8 bases, with 10 bases between. Germline V gene lookup returns CDR1 LGHNA and CDR2 YSLEER. In DNA form, the CDR3 reads TGCGCCAGCAGCCAGCGGGTGGGGGAAAAACTGTTTTTT. Its protein is CASSQRVGEKLFF.

This clonotype was counted between two and nine times. This may stem from a read error, because a much larger clone lies one nucleotide away. The chain links TRBV29-1 to TRBJ2-2; D could derive from TRBD1 or TRBD2 (5 bases each). The CDR3 spans 14 residues. Germline CDR1 is SQVTM and CDR2 is ANQGSEA. CDR3 residues: CSVAARADTGDLFF. CDR3 nucleotide sequence: TGCAGCGTTGCTGCGAGGGCAGATACCGGGGACCTGTTTTTT.

This sequence joins TRBV7-2 and TRBJ2-3; D tentatively reads TRBD1 or TRBD2 (7 bases each). This CDR3 has 17 residues. Germline values: CDR1 SGHTA, CDR2 FQGNSA. The V end was cut by 0 bases, the J end by 3 bases, with 16 bases between. The CDR3 sequence is CASSLAVRGGLTDTQYF. The CDR3 DNA sequence: TGTGCCAGCAGCTTAGCTGTCAGGGGGGGGCTTACAGATACGCAGTATTTT.

The rearrangement links TRBV29-1 to TRBJ2-2; D might be TRBD1 (6 bases). V lost 6 bases and J 3 bases, leaving 14 bases between the germline ends. Germline CDR1 is SQVTM and CDR2 is ANQGSEA. The CDR3 sequence is 14 residues long. CDR3 sequence reads: CSVAGTRYTGELFF. CDR3 coding DNA: TGCAGCGTGGCTGGGACACGGTACACCGGGGAGCTGTTTTTT.

The chain combines TRBV11-3 with TRBJ2-1; 9 nucleotides line up with TRBD2. In germline, CDR1 is SGHNT, CDR2 YENEEA. The ends lost 8 bases at V and 7 bases at J; junction bases unmatched: 12. The CDR3 has 15 residues. Here the CDR3 reads CASSLRGGGENEQFF. The CDR3 DNA reads as TGTGCCAGCTCGTTGCGGGGCGGGGGGGAAAATGAGCAGTTCTTC.

The table lists this clonotype with a few counts. The chain has TRBV21-1 and TRBJ1-1; the table's D gene call, TRBD1, was not cross checked with the DNA. TRBV21-1 is deemed a pseudogene. The CDR3 contains 16 residues. CDR3 sequence reads: CASSSRGGRVRAEAFF. The CDR3 DNA reads as TGTGCCAGCAGCTCCAGGGGGGGCAGGGTGAGAGCTGAAGCTTTCTTT.

V is TRBV4-3 and J is TRBJ1-2, with TRBD1 matching over 7 bases. This CDR3 region has 14 residues. V was clipped by 4 bases and J by 8 bases; unmatched bases: 10. The V gene's germline CDR1 is LGHNA and CDR2 YSLEER. The CDR3 loop reads CASSLRDRDGGYTF. Here the CDR3 DNA reads TGCGCCAGCAGCCTCCGGGACAGAGATGGAGGCTACACCTTC.

This clonotype was seen a handful of times. The V and J genes are TRBV27 and TRBJ2-7; D ambiguous. This CDR3 comprises 12 residues. Germline V gene sequence: CDR1 MNHEY, CDR2 SMNVEV (reference sequence). Trimming took off 1 base at V and 10 bases at J, with 11 bases between the two ends. The CDR3 sequence is CASSLYGMPQYF. In DNA form, the CDR3 reads TGTGCCAGCAGTTTATACGGCATGCCACAGTACTTC.

This clonotype has only a few counts. The chain has TRBV7-2 and TRBJ2-7; 7 bases line up with TRBD1. The germline V gene encodes CDR1 SGHTA and CDR2 FQGNSA. V was pared by 5 bases and J by 0 bases, with 10 bases of the junction left unmatched. CDR3 length: 16 residues. The CDR3 bases are TGTGCCAGCAGCCACAGGTCGGGACAGACCTCCTACGAGCAGTACTTC. Translating it yields CASSHRSGQTSYEQYF.

This clonotype was counted a few times. The rearrangement links TRBV12-3 or TRBV12-4 to TRBJ2-6; D remains ambiguous. The CDR3 length is 14 residues. V was trimmed by 3 bases and J by 4 bases, leaving 7 bases between them. The CDR3 is CASSFLAGANVLTF. The CDR3 DNA reads as TGTGCCAGCAGTTTTTTGGCGGGGGCCAACGTCCTGACTTTC.

The V and J genes are TRBV7-9 and TRBJ2-1, with D perhaps assigned TRBD1 or TRBD2 (6 bases each). Per the germline V gene, CDR1 is SEHNR and CDR2 is FQNEAQ (reference sequence). The CDR3 is 14 amino acids. With 4 bases removed from V and 9 bases from J, the gap between germline ends came to 16 bases. The CDR3 DNA is TGTGCCAGCAGCTCCTCGGGACTCAGGGGTGAGCAGTTCTTC. This translates into CASSSSGLRGEQFF.

V is TRBV6-2 or TRBV6-3 and J is TRBJ2-1, with TRBD1 matching 8 bases. CDR3 length: 15 residues. Trimming took 2 bases from V and 4 from J; bases not matched to a gene: 4. Germline loops: CDR1 MNHEY, CDR2 SVGEGT. The CDR3 protein is CASSYPRGLYNEQFF. The CDR3 DNA follows: TGTGCCAGCAGTTACCCCAGGGGGCTTTACAATGAGCAGTTCTTC.

This chain links TRBV12-3 or TRBV12-4 with TRBJ2-3; D not certain. CDR3 length: 13 residues. V lost 4 bases, J lost 6 bases, and 11 bases lay in between. CDR3 nucleotide sequence: TGTGCCAGCAGTTACCGTGAACCCGATACGCAGTATTTT. Its translation: CASSYREPDTQYF.

The V and J genes are TRBV28 and TRBJ1-2; the match to TRBD1 covers 9 bases. The CDR3 spans 15 residues. V shed 8 bases, J shed 6 bases, and the junction held 13 bases outside the gene matches. Germline loops: CDR1 MDHEN, CDR2 SYDVKM. CDR3 residues: CASGTGGSRRDGYTF. CDR3 nucleotide sequence: TGTGCCAGCGGAACAGGGGGCTCTAGGAGGGATGGCTACACCTTC.

V and J are TRBV12-3 or TRBV12-4 and TRBJ2-2; the D gene is possibly TRBD2 (7 bases). V lost 7 bases and J 6 bases, leaving 12 bases between the germline ends. CDR3 size: 13 residues. CDR3 coding DNA: TGTGCCAGCAACGTCGGGGGGCCCGGGGAGCTGTTTTTT. Translation: CASNVGGPGELFF.

The V gene is TRBV6-2 or TRBV6-3, the J gene TRBJ1-5; possibly TRBD1 for D (6 bases). This CDR3 is 15 amino acids long. In germline, CDR1 is MNHEY, CDR2 SVGEGT. V was cut by 4 bases and J by 1 base, with 11 bases left in between. CDR3 nucleotide sequence: TGTGCCAGCAGTTTCTTCGGACAGAGCAATCAGCCCCAGCATTTT. Its protein is CASSFFGQSNQPQHF.

J is TRBJ2-1 and V is TRBV30; D gene uncertain. CDR1 is GTSNPN, CDR2 SVGIG, per germline (reference sequence). Trimming removed 0 bases at V and 3 bases at J, with 6 bases between. The length of the CDR3 is 13 residues. DNA for the CDR3: TGTGCCTGGAGTGTCCCCGGCTACAATGAGCAGTTCTTC. It translates to CAWSVPGYNEQFF.

There are a few counts of this clonotype. The chain is built from TRBV6-2 or TRBV6-3 and TRBJ2-2, with 7 bases that match TRBD2. Germline values: CDR1 MNHEY, CDR2 SVGEGT. The junction had 7 bases not matched to a gene; V was cut back by 7 bases and J by 5 bases. The CDR3 runs 14 residues. CDR3 region: CASTTVGGTGELFF. DNA for the CDR3: TGTGCCAGCACCACCGTCGGGGGGACCGGGGAGCTGTTTTTT.

The sample holds a few counts of this clonotype. V and J are TRBV25-1 and TRBJ2-3, with D tentatively TRBD2 (6 bases). V lost 3 bases to trimming and J lost 3 bases, with 10 bases between them. This CDR3 has 14 amino acids. Per germline, CDR1 MGHDK and CDR2 SYGVNS. The CDR3 sequence: CASSERGRTDTQYF. Here the CDR3 DNA reads TGTGCCAGCAGTGAGCGGGGAAGGACAGATACGCAGTATTTT.

This clonotype showed up many times. V is TRBV29-1 and J is TRBJ2-2, with a possible D match to TRBD2 (5 bases). This CDR3 comprises 14 residues. V gave up 0 bases and J gave up 1 base, with 6 bases separating them. Germline loops: CDR1 SQVTM, CDR2 ANQGSEA. CDR3 protein: CSVEDGGNTGELFF. The CDR3 DNA follows: TGCAGCGTTGAAGATGGAGGGAACACCGGGGAGCTGTTTTTT.

CDR3 region: CATSTGEYGYTF. The CDR3 bases are TGTGCCACCAGCACGGGAGAATATGGCTACACCTTC. V and J are TRBV15 and TRBJ1-2; unclear D gene. The CDR3 has 12 amino acids. V lost 4 bases and J lost 5, with 8 bases in between. Germline V gives CDR1 LNHNV, CDR2 YYDKDF (reference sequence).

This clonotype was picked up many times. The rearrangement uses TRBV4-3 and TRBJ2-1, with 9 bases that match TRBD1. Germline CDR1 reads LGHNA; CDR2 reads YSLEER. Trimming at V came to 0 bases and at J to 9 bases, leaving 9 bases not matched to a gene. This CDR3 has 16 amino acids. Here the CDR3 reads CASSQDPGQGWFEQFF. The CDR3 region has the DNA TGCGCCAGCAGCCAAGATCCAGGACAGGGGTGGTTTGAGCAGTTCTTC.

The V call is TRBV6-1, the J call TRBJ2-4; D not resolved. V was trimmed by 8 bases and J by 8 bases, leaving 19 bases between them. The CDR3 is 14 amino acids. Germline lookup yields CDR1 MNHNS and CDR2 SASEGT. The DNA for the CDR3 is TGTGCCAGCCTTATACGCCTGGGGTCCGACATTCAGTACTTC. This encodes CASLIRLGSDIQYF.

The chain carries TRBV27 and TRBJ1-2, with 9 bases aligning to TRBD1. This CDR3 is built from 15 residues. Germline lookup yields CDR1 MNHEY and CDR2 SMNVEV (reference sequence). V gave up 2 bases and J gave up 8 bases; unmatched junction bases: 9. The CDR3 bases are TGTGCCAGCAGTTTAGTACAGGGGGCTTCAGGAGGCTACACCTTC. This sequence encodes CASSLVQGASGGYTF.